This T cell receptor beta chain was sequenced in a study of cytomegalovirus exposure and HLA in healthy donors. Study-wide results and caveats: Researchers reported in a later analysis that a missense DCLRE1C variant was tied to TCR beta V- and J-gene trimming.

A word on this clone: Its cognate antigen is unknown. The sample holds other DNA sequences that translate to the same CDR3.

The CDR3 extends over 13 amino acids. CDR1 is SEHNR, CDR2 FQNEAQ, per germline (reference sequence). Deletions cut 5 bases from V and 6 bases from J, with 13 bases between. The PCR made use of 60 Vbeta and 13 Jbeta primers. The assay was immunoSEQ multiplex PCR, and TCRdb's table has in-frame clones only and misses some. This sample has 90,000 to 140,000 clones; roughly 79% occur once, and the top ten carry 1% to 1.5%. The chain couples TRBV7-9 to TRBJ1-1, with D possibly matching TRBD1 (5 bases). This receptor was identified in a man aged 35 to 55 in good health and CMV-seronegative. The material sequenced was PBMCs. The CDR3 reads CASSPTGGAEAFF. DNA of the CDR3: TGTGCCAGCAGCCCCACGGGGGGAGCTGAAGCTTTCTTT. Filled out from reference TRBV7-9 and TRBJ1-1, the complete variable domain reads DTGVSQNPRHKITKRGQNVTFRCDPISEHNRLYWYRQTLGQGPEFLTYFQNEAQLEKSRLLSDRFSAERPKGSFSTLEIQRTEQGDSAMYLCASSPTGGAEAFFGQGTRLTVV.